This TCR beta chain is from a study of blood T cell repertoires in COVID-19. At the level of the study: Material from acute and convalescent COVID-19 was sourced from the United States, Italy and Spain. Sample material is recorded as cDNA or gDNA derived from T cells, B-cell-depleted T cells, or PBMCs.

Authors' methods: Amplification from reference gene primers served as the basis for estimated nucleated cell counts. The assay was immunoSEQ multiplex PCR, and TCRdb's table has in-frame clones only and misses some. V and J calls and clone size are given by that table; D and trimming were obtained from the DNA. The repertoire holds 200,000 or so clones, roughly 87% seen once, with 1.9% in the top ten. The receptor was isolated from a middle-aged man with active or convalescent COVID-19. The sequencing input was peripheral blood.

The CDR3 DNA is TGCAGCGTTGGGGACAGGGGGAAACATGGCTACACCTTC. This gives the protein CSVGDRGKHGYTF. The V and J genes are TRBV29-1 and TRBJ1-2; 11 positions match TRBD1. The germline CDR1 and CDR2 sequences are SQVTM and ANQGSEA. V lost 4 bases and J lost 6; bases outside the gene matches: 4. The CDR3 length is 13 residues.